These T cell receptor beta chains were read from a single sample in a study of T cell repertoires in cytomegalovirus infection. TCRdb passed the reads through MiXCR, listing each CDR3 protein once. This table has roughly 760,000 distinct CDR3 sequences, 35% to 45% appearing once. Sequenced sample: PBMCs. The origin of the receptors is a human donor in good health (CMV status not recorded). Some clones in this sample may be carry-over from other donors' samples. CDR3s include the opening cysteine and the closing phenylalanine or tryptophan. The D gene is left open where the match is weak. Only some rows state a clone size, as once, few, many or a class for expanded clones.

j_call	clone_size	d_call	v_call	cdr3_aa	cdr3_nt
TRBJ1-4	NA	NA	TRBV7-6	CASSANRATNEKLFF	TGTGCCAGCAGCGCTAACAGGGCTACTAATGAAAAACTGTTTTTT
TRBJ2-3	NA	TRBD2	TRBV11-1	CASSPRLAGAADTQYF	TGTGCCAGCAGCCCGCGACTAGCGGGAGCGGCAGATACGCAGTATTTT
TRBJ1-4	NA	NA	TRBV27	CASSLHRMGGGKLFF	TGTGCCAGCAGTCTACATCGGATGGGGGGCGGAAAACTGTTTTTT
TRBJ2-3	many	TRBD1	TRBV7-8	CASSVMGQGTDTQYF	TGTGCCAGCAGCGTAATGGGACAGGGCACAGATACGCAGTATTTT
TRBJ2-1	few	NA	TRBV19	CASTPSTGDIFNEQFF	TGTGCCAGTACCCCCTCGACAGGCGACATTTTCAATGAGCAGTTCTTC
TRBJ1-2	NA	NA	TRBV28	CASSFSKTAPQKYGYTF	TGTGCCAGCAGTTTTTCGAAAACTGCCCCACAGAAATATGGCTACACCTTC
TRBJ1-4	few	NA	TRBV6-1	CASSERRRNEKLFF	TGTGCCAGCAGTGAACGACGGCGGAATGAAAAACTGTTTTTT
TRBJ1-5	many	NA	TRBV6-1	CASSDVSRQPQHF	TGTGCCAGCAGTGATGTGTCTCGGCAGCCCCAGCATTTT
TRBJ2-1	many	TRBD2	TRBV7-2	CASSYVSGRVSGEQFF	TGTGCCAGCAGCTACGTTAGCGGGAGGGTATCGGGTGAGCAGTTCTTC
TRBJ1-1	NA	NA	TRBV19	CASIIIRGPNTEAFF	TGTGCCAGTATTATCATCCGGGGACCCAACACTGAAGCTTTCTTT
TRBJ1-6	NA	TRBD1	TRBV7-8	CASSFRDRDNSPLHF	TGTGCCAGCAGCTTCCGGGACAGGGACAATTCACCCCTCCACTTT
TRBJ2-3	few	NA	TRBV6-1	CASSEGPLSTDTQYF	TGTGCCAGCAGTGAAGGTCCTCTAAGCACAGATACGCAGTATTTT
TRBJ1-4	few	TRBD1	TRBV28	CASRRQGNEKLFF	TGTGCCAGCAGGCGACAGGGCAATGAAAAACTGTTTTTT
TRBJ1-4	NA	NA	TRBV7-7	CASSLGVYEKLFF	TGTGCCAGCAGCCTCGGGGTGTATGAAAAACTGTTTTTT
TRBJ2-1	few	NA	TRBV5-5	CASSFSEIEQFF	TGTGCCAGCAGCTTCAGTGAGATCGAGCAGTTCTTC
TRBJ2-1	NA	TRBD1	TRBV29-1	CSSQGAPGNEQFF	TGCAGCTCCCAGGGGGCCCCAGGGAATGAGCAGTTCTTC
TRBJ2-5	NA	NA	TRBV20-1	CSASSSEGFQETQYF	TGCAGTGCTAGCTCCAGCGAGGGATTCCAAGAGACCCAGTACTTC